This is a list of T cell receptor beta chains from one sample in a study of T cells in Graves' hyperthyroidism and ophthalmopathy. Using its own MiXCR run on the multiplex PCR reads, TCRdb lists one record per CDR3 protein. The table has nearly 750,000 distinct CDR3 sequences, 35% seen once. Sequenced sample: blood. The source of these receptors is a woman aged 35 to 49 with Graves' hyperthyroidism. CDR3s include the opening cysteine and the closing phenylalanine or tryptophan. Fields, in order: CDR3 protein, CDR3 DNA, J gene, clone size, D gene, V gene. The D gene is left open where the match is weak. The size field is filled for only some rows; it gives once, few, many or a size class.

CDR3 protein: CASSGKGAGNQPQHF
CDR3 DNA: TGTGCCAGCAGCGGGAAGGGCGCGGGCAATCAGCCCCAGCATTTT
J gene: TRBJ1-5
clone size: many
D gene: .
V gene: TRBV5-6

CDR3 protein: CASSLLTGGSSGNTIYF
CDR3 DNA: TGTGCCAGCAGTTTACTGACAGGGGGCTCCTCTGGAAACACCATATATTTT
J gene: TRBJ1-3
clone size: .
D gene: TRBD1
V gene: TRBV12-3/TRBV12-4

CDR3 protein: CATQRVGTEAFF
CDR3 DNA: TGTGCCACCCAAAGGGTGGGCACTGAAGCTTTCTTT
J gene: TRBJ1-1
clone size: few
D gene: .
V gene: TRBV5-4

CDR3 protein: CASSLGGPTFDYGYTF
CDR3 DNA: TGTGCCAGCAGCCTAGGGGGGCCGACTTTTGACTATGGCTACACCTTC
J gene: TRBJ1-2
clone size: .
D gene: .
V gene: TRBV5-1

CDR3 protein: CSARDIGGGTDTQYF
CDR3 DNA: TGCAGTGCTAGAGATATTGGCGGGGGCACAGATACGCAGTACTTC
J gene: TRBJ2-5
clone size: .
D gene: .
V gene: TRBV20-1

CDR3 protein: CAISESPIYEQYF
CDR3 DNA: TGTGCCATCAGTGAGTCGCCGATCTACGAGCAGTACTTC
J gene: TRBJ2-7
clone size: few
D gene: .
V gene: TRBV10-3

CDR3 protein: CSSDREETQYF
CDR3 DNA: TGCAGCTCGGACAGGGAGGAGACCCAGTACTTC
J gene: TRBJ2-5
clone size: .
D gene: TRBD1
V gene: TRBV29-1

CDR3 protein: CASRGGQLYGYTF
CDR3 DNA: TGTGCCAGCAGGGGGGGACAGCTCTATGGCTACACCTTC
J gene: TRBJ1-2
clone size: .
D gene: TRBD1
V gene: TRBV5-4

CDR3 protein: CASSIGSTGSYEQYF
CDR3 DNA: TGTGCCAGTAGTATAGGGTCTACGGGTTCCTACGAGCAGTACTTC
J gene: TRBJ2-7
clone size: .
D gene: .
V gene: TRBV19

CDR3 protein: CSAIKQVNTGELFF
CDR3 DNA: TGCAGTGCTATCAAACAGGTGAACACCGGGGAGCTGTTTTTT
J gene: TRBJ2-2
clone size: .
D gene: .
V gene: TRBV20-1

CDR3 protein: CASNPWGNQPQHF
CDR3 DNA: TGTGCCAGCAACCCCTGGGGGAATCAGCCCCAGCATTTT
J gene: TRBJ1-5
clone size: few
D gene: .
V gene: TRBV2

CDR3 protein: CASTGLRGGYGYTF
CDR3 DNA: TGTGCCAGCACCGGATTGCGGGGCGGCTATGGCTACACCTTC
J gene: TRBJ1-2
clone size: .
D gene: .
V gene: TRBV27

CDR3 protein: CASSAKNPYEQYF
CDR3 DNA: TGTGCCAGCAGCGCCAAAAATCCCTACGAGCAGTACTTC
J gene: TRBJ2-7
clone size: .
D gene: .
V gene: TRBV7-9

CDR3 protein: CASSVWGAGGQYEQYF
CDR3 DNA: TGTGCCAGCAGCGTCTGGGGGGCCGGGGGACAATACGAGCAGTACTTC
J gene: TRBJ2-7
clone size: .
D gene: .
V gene: TRBV14

CDR3 protein: CSARLAGVGETQYF
CDR3 DNA: TGCAGTGCTAGACTAGCGGGAGTGGGTGAGACCCAGTACTTC
J gene: TRBJ2-5
clone size: many
D gene: TRBD2
V gene: TRBV20-1

CDR3 protein: CASSAGTGGAGATEAFF
CDR3 DNA: TGTGCCAGCAGCGCCGGGACAGGGGGCGCCGGGGCAACTGAAGCTTTCTTT
J gene: TRBJ1-1
clone size: many
D gene: TRBD1
V gene: TRBV7-3

CDR3 protein: CSVVEGENIQYF
CDR3 DNA: TGCAGCGTTGTAGAAGGGGAAAACATTCAGTACTTC
J gene: TRBJ2-4
clone size: .
D gene: .
V gene: TRBV29-1

CDR3 protein: CSVAGTGLTGELFF
CDR3 DNA: TGCAGCGTTGCCGGGACAGGGTTGACCGGGGAGCTGTTTTTT
J gene: TRBJ2-2
clone size: many
D gene: TRBD1
V gene: TRBV29-1

CDR3 protein: CSASGSTNEKLFF
CDR3 DNA: TGCAGTGCGTCGGGGTCAACTAATGAAAAACTGTTTTTT
J gene: TRBJ1-4
clone size: many
D gene: .
V gene: TRBV20-1

CDR3 protein: CASSRTSNYGYTF
CDR3 DNA: TGTGCCAGTTCTAGGACGTCTAACTATGGCTACACCTTC
J gene: TRBJ1-2
clone size: many
D gene: .
V gene: TRBV19

CDR3 protein: CAISELQRSKGNTIYF
CDR3 DNA: TGTGCCATCAGTGAGTTACAGAGGTCAAAAGGAAACACCATATATTTT
J gene: TRBJ1-3
clone size: .
D gene: .
V gene: TRBV10-3

CDR3 protein: CASSSPLPFTYEQYF
CDR3 DNA: TGTGCCAGCAGCTCTCCCCTGCCCTTCACCTACGAGCAGTACTTC
J gene: TRBJ2-7
clone size: many
D gene: .
V gene: TRBV7-9

CDR3 protein: CASSPPGGEETQYF
CDR3 DNA: TGTGCCAGTAGTCCCCCGGGGGGCGAGGAGACCCAGTACTTC
J gene: TRBJ2-5
clone size: many
D gene: .
V gene: TRBV19

CDR3 protein: CSASGAGKETQYF
CDR3 DNA: TGCAGTGCATCGGGAGCGGGGAAAGAGACCCAGTACTTC
J gene: TRBJ2-5
clone size: .
D gene: TRBD2
V gene: TRBV20-1

CDR3 protein: CASSMPGHPIYEQYF
CDR3 DNA: TGTGCCAGTAGTATGCCGGGACACCCGATCTACGAGCAGTACTTC
J gene: TRBJ2-7
clone size: .
D gene: .
V gene: TRBV19

CDR3 protein: CASSLWTNSPLHF
CDR3 DNA: TGTGCCAGCAGCCTTTGGACTAATTCACCCCTCCACTTT
J gene: TRBJ1-6
clone size: many
D gene: .
V gene: TRBV7-2

CDR3 protein: CASGQGNQPQHF
CDR3 DNA: TGTGCCAGCGGACAGGGAAATCAGCCCCAGCATTTT
J gene: TRBJ1-5
clone size: many
D gene: TRBD1
V gene: TRBV6-5

CDR3 protein: CSARPRVRTGAEAFF
CDR3 DNA: TGCAGTGCTAGACCCAGGGTGCGGACAGGAGCTGAAGCTTTCTTT
J gene: TRBJ1-1
clone size: .
D gene: TRBD1
V gene: TRBV20-1

CDR3 protein: CASSPSDGGYTF
CDR3 DNA: TGCGCCAGCAGCCCGTCCGACGGTGGCTACACCTTC
J gene: TRBJ1-2
clone size: many
D gene: .
V gene: TRBV4-1

CDR3 protein: CASSERRTGNTEAFF
CDR3 DNA: TGTGCCAGCAGCGAAAGGAGGACAGGGAACACTGAAGCTTTCTTT
J gene: TRBJ1-1
clone size: many
D gene: TRBD1
V gene: TRBV2

CDR3 protein: CASSLVGRTEAFF
CDR3 DNA: TGTGCCAGCAGCTTAGTGGGGAGAACTGAAGCTTTCTTT
J gene: TRBJ1-1
clone size: .
D gene: .
V gene: TRBV7-9

CDR3 protein: CSARQPGQGNSPLHF
CDR3 DNA: TGCAGTGCTAGGCAACCGGGACAGGGTAATTCACCCCTCCACTTT
J gene: TRBJ1-6
clone size: many
D gene: TRBD1
V gene: TRBV20-1

CDR3 protein: CASSFQGQINTEAFF
CDR3 DNA: TGTGCCAGTAGCTTTCAGGGGCAGATAAACACTGAAGCTTTCTTT
J gene: TRBJ1-1
clone size: .
D gene: .
V gene: TRBV19

CDR3 protein: CATGGGAGGYTF
CDR3 DNA: TGTGCCACCGGAGGGGGCGCGGGCGGCTACACCTTC
J gene: TRBJ1-2
clone size: many
D gene: TRBD1
V gene: TRBV24-1

CDR3 protein: CASSSITRQGAAGYTF
CDR3 DNA: TGTGCCAGCAGCAGCATTACTAGACAGGGGGCGGCCGGCTACACCTTC
J gene: TRBJ1-2
clone size: .
D gene: .
V gene: TRBV21-1

CDR3 protein: CASGLPVIRGSGNTTYF
CDR3 DNA: TGTGCTAGTGGTTTGCCCGTTATCAGGGGATCCGGAAACACCACATATTTT
J gene: TRBJ1-3
clone size: .
D gene: .
V gene: TRBV12-5

CDR3 protein: CASSLRDRGLSSYNEQFF
CDR3 DNA: TGTGCCAGCAGCCTCCGGGACAGGGGACTATCGAGCTACAATGAGCAGTTCTTC
J gene: TRBJ2-1
clone size: .
D gene: TRBD1
V gene: TRBV7-2

CDR3 protein: CASSVAAGGPYEQYF
CDR3 DNA: TGTGCCAGCAGCGTAGCGGCGGGAGGACCCTACGAGCAGTACTTC
J gene: TRBJ2-7
clone size: .
D gene: TRBD2
V gene: TRBV9

CDR3 protein: CASTNRGDFYGYTF
CDR3 DNA: TGTGCCAGTACCAACCGGGGAGATTTCTATGGCTACACCTTC
J gene: TRBJ1-2
clone size: .
D gene: .
V gene: TRBV19

CDR3 protein: CASSKRTSYEQYF
CDR3 DNA: TGTGCCAGCAGTAAACGAACGTCCTACGAGCAGTACTTC
J gene: TRBJ2-7
clone size: many
D gene: .
V gene: TRBV6-5

CDR3 protein: CASSQLQGPGYEQYF
CDR3 DNA: TGTGCCAGCAGCCAACTACAGGGGCCCGGGTACGAGCAGTACTTC
J gene: TRBJ2-7
clone size: .
D gene: TRBD1
V gene: TRBV7-9

CDR3 protein: CASSDRGRGEKLFF
CDR3 DNA: TGTGCCAGCAGTGATAGGGGGCGAGGTGAAAAACTGTTTTTT
J gene: TRBJ1-4
clone size: .
D gene: TRBD1
V gene: TRBV28

CDR3 protein: CATTNQGYSGNTIYF
CDR3 DNA: TGTGCCACCACCAACCAGGGTTACTCTGGAAACACCATATATTTT
J gene: TRBJ1-3
clone size: many
D gene: .
V gene: TRBV19

CDR3 protein: CASSLAGTGGVGDEKLFF
CDR3 DNA: TGTGCCAGCAGTTTGGCCGGGACAGGGGGCGTAGGGGATGAAAAACTGTTTTTT
J gene: TRBJ1-4
clone size: .
D gene: TRBD1
V gene: TRBV2

CDR3 protein: CASETTTNTEAFF
CDR3 DNA: TGTGCCAGCGAAACAACGACGAACACTGAAGCTTTCTTT
J gene: TRBJ1-1
clone size: .
D gene: .
V gene: TRBV2

CDR3 protein: CATIAGLAGYEQFF
CDR3 DNA: TGTGCCACCATTGCGGGACTAGCGGGATATGAGCAGTTCTTC
J gene: TRBJ2-1
clone size: .
D gene: TRBD2
V gene: TRBV7-2

CDR3 protein: CSASSYVDRDSNQPQHF
CDR3 DNA: TGCAGTGCTAGTTCCTACGTGGACAGGGATAGCAATCAGCCCCAGCATTTT
J gene: TRBJ1-5
clone size: .
D gene: TRBD1
V gene: TRBV20-1

CDR3 protein: CSVEVSGSGATYEQYF
CDR3 DNA: TGCAGCGTTGAAGTTAGCGGTAGCGGAGCGACCTACGAGCAGTACTTC
J gene: TRBJ2-7
clone size: many
D gene: .
V gene: TRBV29-1

CDR3 protein: CASSRLVDGPGEQYF
CDR3 DNA: TGTGCCAGCAGCCGACTAGTGGATGGTCCGGGCGAGCAGTACTTC
J gene: TRBJ2-7
clone size: many
D gene: .
V gene: TRBV13

CDR3 protein: CASSQGWGGAGELFF
CDR3 DNA: TGTGCCAGCAGCCAAGGATGGGGAGGCGCCGGGGAGCTGTTTTTT
J gene: TRBJ2-2
clone size: .
D gene: .
V gene: TRBV7-3

CDR3 protein: CASSSEITGPQYF
CDR3 DNA: TGTGCCAGCAGCTCGGAAATTACAGGGCCCCAGTACTTC
J gene: TRBJ2-5
clone size: .
D gene: .
V gene: TRBV7-2

CDR3 protein: CASSTGEYPSGNTIYF
CDR3 DNA: TGTGCCAGCAGTACAGGGGAGTACCCCTCTGGAAACACCATATATTTT
J gene: TRBJ1-3
clone size: .
D gene: TRBD1
V gene: TRBV12-3/TRBV12-4

CDR3 protein: CASSLSAWTAKTGNTIYF
CDR3 DNA: TGTGCCAGTAGTTTATCCGCGTGGACAGCTAAGACTGGAAACACCATATATTTT
J gene: TRBJ1-3
clone size: few
D gene: .
V gene: TRBV19

CDR3 protein: CAISDRVGVYEQYF
CDR3 DNA: TGTGCCATCAGTGATCGAGTCGGGGTCTACGAGCAGTACTTC
J gene: TRBJ2-7
clone size: many
D gene: .
V gene: TRBV10-3

CDR3 protein: CASSSRGPKDYGYTIYF
CDR3 DNA: TGTGCCAGCAGTTCTCGCGGTCCTAAAGACTATGGCTACACCATATATTTT
J gene: TRBJ1-3
clone size: .
D gene: .
V gene: TRBV6-2/TRBV6-3

CDR3 protein: CATSRDLGQLNQPQHF
CDR3 DNA: TGTGCCACCAGCAGAGATTTGGGGCAGCTCAATCAGCCCCAGCATTTT
J gene: TRBJ1-5
clone size: many
D gene: .
V gene: TRBV15

CDR3 protein: CASSLPELQETQYF
CDR3 DNA: TGTGCCAGCAGCCTCCCGGAGCTGCAAGAGACCCAGTACTTC
J gene: TRBJ2-5
clone size: few
D gene: .
V gene: TRBV5-6

CDR3 protein: CSVGFDRSSGNTIYF
CDR3 DNA: TGCAGCGTTGGTTTCGACAGGTCCTCTGGAAACACCATATATTTT
J gene: TRBJ1-3
clone size: few
D gene: .
V gene: TRBV29-1

CDR3 protein: CSPGLAGDNEQFF
CDR3 DNA: TGCAGCCCGGGGCTAGCGGGGGACAATGAGCAGTTCTTC
J gene: TRBJ2-1
clone size: once
D gene: TRBD2
V gene: TRBV20-1